Detailed here is one T cell receptor (beta chain). The record originates from a study of PD-1 blockade in classical Hodgkin lymphoma. As for time point: cycle 4 day 1 (C4D1), after five to seven weeks of nivolumab. All patients relapsed after autologous stem cell transplantation, and brentuximab vedotin exposure varied. Starting with thawed PBMCs, CD4+ T cells were purified by magnetic negative selection. Germline CDR1 is SGHRS and CDR2 is YFSETQ. The ends were cut back, 0 bases at V and 3 bases at J, with 9 bases in the middle. The CDR3 consists of 14 residues. TCRdb's table, derived via immunoSEQ multiplex PCR, lists solely in-frame clones and lacks some. The sample contains 10,000 to 15,000 clones, 88% of which appear only once.

This TCR derives from a human donor with classical Hodgkin lymphoma. The starting material was CD4+ T cells from blood, obtained before the fourth cycle of nivolumab. The V and J genes are TRBV5-1 and TRBJ2-5, with D uncertain. The CDR3 loop is CASSLGGREETQYF. The DNA for the CDR3 is TGCGCCAGCAGCTTGGGAGGCAGAGAAGAGACCCAGTACTTC.